These T cell receptor beta chains were read from a single sample in a study of CD8 T cells in ankylosing spondylitis. Using its own MiXCR run on the 5' RACE reads, TCRdb lists one record per CDR3 protein. The sample has tens of thousands of distinct CDR3 sequences; roughly 9.6% are singletons. The sample taken for sequencing was blood, either unsorted or a sorted T cell fraction (not recorded which). The receptors were gathered from a male donor with ankylosing spondylitis or in good health (not recorded which). CDR3s include the opening cysteine and the closing phenylalanine or tryptophan. Fields, in order: J gene, clone size, V gene, D gene, CDR3 protein, CDR3 DNA. The D gene is left open where the match is weak. The listing skips clone size in some rows; elsewhere it reads once, few, many or a size class.

TRBJ1-4	many	TRBV28	TRBD1	CASSPIDRGEKLFF	TGTGCCAGCAGCCCCATAGACAGGGGTGAAAAACTGTTTTTT
TRBJ2-7	many	TRBV10-3	TRBD2	CATGTNSYEQYF	TGTGCCACCGGGACTAACTCCTACGAGCAGTACTTC
TRBJ2-7	.	TRBV7-2	.	CASSFTGSEQYF	TGTGCCAGCAGCTTTACAGGTTCCGAGCAGTACTTC
TRBJ2-1	many	TRBV5-6	TRBD2	CASSLALAGGEQFF	TGTGCCAGCAGCTTGGCGCTAGCGGGGGGAGAGCAGTTCTTC
TRBJ2-7	many	TRBV15	.	CATSRRQGSAYEQYF	TGTGCCACCAGCAGAAGGCAGGGGTCGGCCTACGAGCAGTACTTC
TRBJ2-1	.	TRBV20-1	TRBD2	CSATGLAGGRSYNEQFF	TGCAGTGCCACAGGACTAGCGGGGGGCCGCTCCTACAATGAGCAGTTCTTC
TRBJ2-1	many	TRBV5-1	.	CASSLGGPNNEQFF	TGCGCCAGCAGCTTGGGGGGGCCCAACAATGAGCAGTTCTTC
TRBJ2-7	.	TRBV5-1	.	CASSPGPTRSYEQYF	TGCGCCAGCAGCCCGGGACCCACTCGCTCCTACGAGCAGTACTTC
TRBJ1-2	many	TRBV5-6	.	CASSLEGSYGYTF	TGTGCCAGCAGCTTGGAGGGATCCTATGGCTACACCTTC
TRBJ1-4	many	TRBV5-1	.	CASSLLPDRVEKLFF	TGCGCCAGCAGCTTGTTACCGGATCGAGTTGAAAAACTGTTTTTT